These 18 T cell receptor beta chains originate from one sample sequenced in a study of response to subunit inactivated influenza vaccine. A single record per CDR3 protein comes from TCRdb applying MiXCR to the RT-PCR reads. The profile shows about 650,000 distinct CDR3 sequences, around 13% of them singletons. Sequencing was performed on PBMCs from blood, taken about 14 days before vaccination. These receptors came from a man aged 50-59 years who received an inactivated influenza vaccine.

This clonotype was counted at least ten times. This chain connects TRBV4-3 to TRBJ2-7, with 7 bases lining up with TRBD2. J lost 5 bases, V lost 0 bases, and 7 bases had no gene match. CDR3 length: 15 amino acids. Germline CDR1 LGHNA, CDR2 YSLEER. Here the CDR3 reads CASSQDPGGFDEQYF. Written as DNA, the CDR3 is TGCGCCAGCAGCCAAGATCCCGGGGGGTTCGACGAGCAGTACTTC.

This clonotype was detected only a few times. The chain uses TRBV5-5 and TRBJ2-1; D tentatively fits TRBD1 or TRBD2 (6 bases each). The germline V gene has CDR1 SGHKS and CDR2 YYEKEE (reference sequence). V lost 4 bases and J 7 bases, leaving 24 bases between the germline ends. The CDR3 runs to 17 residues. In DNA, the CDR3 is TGTGCCAGCAGCCTAGAGCCGGGGGCCCCCGGTAGGAATGAGCAGTTCTTC. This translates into CASSLEPGAPGRNEQFF. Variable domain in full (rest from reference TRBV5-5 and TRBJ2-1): DAGVTQSPTHLIKTRGQQVTLRCSPISGHKSVSWYQQVLGQGPQFIFQYYEKEERGRGNFPDRFSARQFPNYSSELNVNALLLGDSALYLCASSLEPGAPGRNEQFFGPGTRLTVL.

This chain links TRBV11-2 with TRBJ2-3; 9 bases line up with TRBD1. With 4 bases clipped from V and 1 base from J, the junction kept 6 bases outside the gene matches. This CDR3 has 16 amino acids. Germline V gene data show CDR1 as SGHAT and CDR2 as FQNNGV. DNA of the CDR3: TGTGCCAGCAGCTCCTGGGACAGGGTGGGCACAGATACGCAGTATTTT. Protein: CASSSWDRVGTDTQYF.

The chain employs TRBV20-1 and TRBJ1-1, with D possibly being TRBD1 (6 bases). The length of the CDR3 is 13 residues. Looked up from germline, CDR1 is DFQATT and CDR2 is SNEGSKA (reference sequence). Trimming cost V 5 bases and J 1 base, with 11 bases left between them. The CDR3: CSAPGDTNTEAFF. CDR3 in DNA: TGCAGTGCTCCTGGGGACACGAACACTGAAGCTTTCTTT.

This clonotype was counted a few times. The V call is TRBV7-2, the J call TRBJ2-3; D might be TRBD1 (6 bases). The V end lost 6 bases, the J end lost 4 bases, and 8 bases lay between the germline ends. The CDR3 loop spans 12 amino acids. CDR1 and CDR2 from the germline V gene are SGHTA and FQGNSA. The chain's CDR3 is CASSHRADTQYF. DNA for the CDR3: TGTGCCAGCAGTCACAGGGCAGATACGCAGTATTTT.

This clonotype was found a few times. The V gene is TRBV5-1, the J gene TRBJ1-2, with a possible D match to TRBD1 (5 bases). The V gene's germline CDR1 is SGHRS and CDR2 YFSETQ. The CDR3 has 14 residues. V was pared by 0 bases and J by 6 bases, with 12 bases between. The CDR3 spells CASSLAVTDDGYTF. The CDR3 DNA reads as TGCGCCAGCAGCTTGGCCGTGACAGATGATGGCTACACCTTC.

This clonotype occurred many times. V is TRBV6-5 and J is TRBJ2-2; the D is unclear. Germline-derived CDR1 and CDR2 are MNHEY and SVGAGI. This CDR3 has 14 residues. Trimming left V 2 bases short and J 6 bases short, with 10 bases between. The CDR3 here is CASSYGGAAGELFF. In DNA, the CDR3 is TGTGCCAGCAGTTACGGCGGTGCGGCCGGGGAGCTGTTTTTT.

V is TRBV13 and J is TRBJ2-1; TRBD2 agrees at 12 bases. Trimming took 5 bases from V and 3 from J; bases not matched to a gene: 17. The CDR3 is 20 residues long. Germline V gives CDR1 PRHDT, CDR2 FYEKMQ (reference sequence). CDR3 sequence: CASSSWDTRTSGKDYNEQFF. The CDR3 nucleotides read TGTGCCAGCAGCAGTTGGGACACCCGGACTAGCGGGAAGGACTACAATGAGCAGTTCTTC.

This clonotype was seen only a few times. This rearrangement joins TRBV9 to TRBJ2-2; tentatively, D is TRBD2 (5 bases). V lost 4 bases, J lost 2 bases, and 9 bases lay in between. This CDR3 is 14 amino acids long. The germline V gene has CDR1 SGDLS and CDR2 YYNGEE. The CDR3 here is CASSKSGNTGELFF. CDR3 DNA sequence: TGTGCCAGCAGCAAAAGCGGTAACACCGGGGAGCTGTTTTTT.

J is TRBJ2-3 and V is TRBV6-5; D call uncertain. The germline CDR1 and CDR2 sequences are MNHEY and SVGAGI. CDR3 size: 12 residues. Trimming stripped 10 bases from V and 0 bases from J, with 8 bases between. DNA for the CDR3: TGTGCCACCGGACCTAGCACAGATACGCAGTATTTT. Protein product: CATGPSTDTQYF.

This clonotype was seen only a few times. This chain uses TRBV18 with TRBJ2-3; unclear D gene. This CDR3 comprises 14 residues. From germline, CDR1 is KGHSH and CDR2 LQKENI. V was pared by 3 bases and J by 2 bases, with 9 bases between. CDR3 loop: CASSPNSPTDTQYF. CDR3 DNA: TGTGCCAGCTCACCCAACAGTCCCACAGATACGCAGTATTTT.

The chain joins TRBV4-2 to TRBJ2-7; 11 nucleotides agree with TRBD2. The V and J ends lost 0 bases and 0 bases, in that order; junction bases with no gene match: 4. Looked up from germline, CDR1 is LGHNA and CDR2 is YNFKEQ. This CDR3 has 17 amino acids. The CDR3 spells CASSQDLGLAASYEQYF. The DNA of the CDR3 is TGTGCCAGCAGCCAAGACCTGGGACTAGCGGCCTCCTACGAGCAGTACTTC.

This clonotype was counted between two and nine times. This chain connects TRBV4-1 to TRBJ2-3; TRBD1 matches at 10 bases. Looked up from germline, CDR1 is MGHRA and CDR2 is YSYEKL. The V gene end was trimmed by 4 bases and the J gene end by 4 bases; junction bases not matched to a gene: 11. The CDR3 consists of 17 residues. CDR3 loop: CASSPYPWTGGADTQYF. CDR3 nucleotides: TGCGCCAGCAGCCCGTACCCATGGACAGGGGGTGCAGATACGCAGTATTTT.

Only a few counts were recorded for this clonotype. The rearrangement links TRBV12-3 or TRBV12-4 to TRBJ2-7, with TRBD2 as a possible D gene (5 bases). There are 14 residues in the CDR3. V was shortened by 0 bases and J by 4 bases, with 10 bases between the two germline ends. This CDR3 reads CASSLATRGYEQYF. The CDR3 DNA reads TGTGCCAGCAGTTTAGCGACCCGCGGGTACGAGCAGTACTTC.

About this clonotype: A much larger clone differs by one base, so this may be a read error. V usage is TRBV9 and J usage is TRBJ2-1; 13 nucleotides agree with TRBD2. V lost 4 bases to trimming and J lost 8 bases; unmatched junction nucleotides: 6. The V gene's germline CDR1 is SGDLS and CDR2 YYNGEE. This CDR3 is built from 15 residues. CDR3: CASSPRTSGSHEQFF. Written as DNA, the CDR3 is TGTGCCAGCAGCCCCCGGACTAGCGGGAGCCATGAGCAGTTCTTC.

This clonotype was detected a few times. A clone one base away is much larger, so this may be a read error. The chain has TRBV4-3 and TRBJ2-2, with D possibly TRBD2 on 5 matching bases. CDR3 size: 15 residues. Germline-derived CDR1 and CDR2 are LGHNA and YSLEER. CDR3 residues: CASGQELGITGELFF. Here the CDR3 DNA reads TGCGCCAGCGGCCAAGAGCTCGGGATCACCGGGGAGCTGTTTTTT.

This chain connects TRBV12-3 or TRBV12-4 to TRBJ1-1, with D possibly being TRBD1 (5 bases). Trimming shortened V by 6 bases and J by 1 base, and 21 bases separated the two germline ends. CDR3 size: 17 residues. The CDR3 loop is CASRPAFGGTKNTEAFF. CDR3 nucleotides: TGTGCCAGCAGACCCGCCTTTGGAGGGACTAAGAACACTGAAGCTTTCTTT.

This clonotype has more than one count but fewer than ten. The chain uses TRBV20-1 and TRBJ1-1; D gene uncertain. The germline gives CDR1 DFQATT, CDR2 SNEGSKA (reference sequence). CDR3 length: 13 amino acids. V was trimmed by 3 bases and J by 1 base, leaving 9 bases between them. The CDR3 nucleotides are TGCAGTGCTAGCCCCCCAAGGAACACTGAAGCTTTCTTT. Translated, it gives CSASPPRNTEAFF.